The rows below give T cell receptor beta chains drawn from one sample of a study of shared clonotypes between healthy human individuals. Only in-frame clones appear in the TCRdb table, and some are missing; sequencing was by immunoSEQ multiplex PCR. The table has roughly 1,500,000 clones, 95% to 99% seen once; the top ten hold about 0.45%. The source material was naive CD4+ T cells sorted from blood. The receptor set was obtained from a young man in good health. The CDR3 runs from the conserved cysteine through the conserved F or W. The D gene is left open where the match is weak. The size entry is marked missing in some rows and otherwise reads once, few, many or a size class.

>TRBD2|TRBJ2-1|TRBV7-2|-
TGTGCCAGCAGCACATGGACTAGCGGGACGGTGTTCTTC
CASSTWTSGTVFF
>-|TRBJ1-3|TRBV9|-
TGTGCCAGCAGCGTAGCCCAAAGCTCTGGAAACACCATATATTTT
CASSVAQSSGNTIYF
>-|TRBJ2-7|TRBV5-1|-
TGCGCCAGCAGCCCCTCCGCCAACTACGAGCAGTACTTC
CASSPSANYEQYF
>-|TRBJ2-1|TRBV12-5|-
TGTGCTAGTGGTTTGTCCAGGGGTTCCTACAATGAGCAGTTCTTC
CASGLSRGSYNEQFF
>-|TRBJ1-4|TRBV7-8|once
TGTGCCAGCGGCTCGGAAACTAATGAAAAACTGTTTTTT
CASGSETNEKLFF
>-|TRBJ2-1|TRBV29-1|-
TGCAGCGTTGTAGCGCGATACAATGAGCAGTTCTTC
CSVVARYNEQFF
>-|TRBJ2-2|TRBV5-1|-
TGCGCCAGCAGCTCGGACCGAGGAGACACCGGGGAGCTGTTTTTT
CASSSDRGDTGELFF
>-|TRBJ1-5|TRBV6-1|-
TGTGCCAGCAGTACACAGGAACCCCAGCATTTT
CASSTQEPQHF
>TRBD2|TRBJ2-5|TRBV18|-
TGTGCCAGCTCACCAGGACTAGCGGGAGGGCAAGAGACCCAGTACTTC
CASSPGLAGGQETQYF
>-|TRBJ2-7|TRBV2|-
TGTGCCAGCAGTGAACAGGGGCGCGAGCAGTACTTC
CASSEQGREQYF
>-|TRBJ2-3|TRBV5-6|-
TGTGCCAGCAGCTTCCGTAAAAGAACAGATACGCAGTATTTT
CASSFRKRTDTQYF
>TRBD2|TRBJ2-3|TRBV5-1|-
TGCGCCAGCAGCTGGGGATTGACTAGCGGGATATTCGATACGCAGTATTTT
CASSWGLTSGIFDTQYF
>-|TRBJ2-5|TRBV11-2|-
TGTGCCAGCACCAATAGCGAGACCCAGTACTTC
CASTNSETQYF
>TRBD1|TRBJ1-2|TRBV10-3|-
TGTGCCATCACTGGGACAGGGGGCGATGGCTACACCTTC
CAITGTGGDGYTF
>-|TRBJ2-1|TRBV10-3|-
TGTGCCACCCGGCTTGGCGGTGAGCAGTTCTTC
CATRLGGEQFF
>-|TRBJ2-1|TRBV9|-
TGTGCCAGCAGCGTATCCAGGTCCAACGATGAGCAGTTCTTC
CASSVSRSNDEQFF
>-|TRBJ1-2|TRBV7-9|-
TGTGCCAGCAGCAGGGACAACTATGGCTACACCTTC
CASSRDNYGYTF
>-|TRBJ2-2|TRBV2|-
TGTGCCAGCAGTGCTCTTAGGACCGAAAACACCGGGGAGCTGTTTTTT
CASSALRTENTGELFF
>TRBD2|TRBJ2-1|TRBV5-4|-
TGTGCCAGCAGCCTCCGGACTAGCGGGATCAATGAGCAGTTCTTC
CASSLRTSGINEQFF
>-|TRBJ2-4|TRBV25-1|-
TGTGCCAGCTCCCTCAAAAACATTCAGTACTTC
CASSLKNIQYF
>-|TRBJ2-7|TRBV9|-
TGTGCCAGCAGCGCCAGCGATTCTGGCTACGAGCAGTACTTC
CASSASDSGYEQYF
>-|TRBJ2-7|TRBV18|-
TGTGCCAGCTCAGGGGGGTCCGAGCAGTACTTC
CASSGGSEQYF
>TRBD1|TRBJ2-5|TRBV5-6|once
TGTGCCAGCAGCACGAGACAGGGTTTCAGAGAGACCCAGTACTTC
CASSTRQGFRETQYF
>-|TRBJ1-5|TRBV7-6|-
TGTGCCAGCAGCGGAGGATTAGGCAATCAGCCCCAGCATTTT
CASSGGLGNQPQHF
>TRBD1|TRBJ2-1|TRBV7-9|-
TGTGCCAGCAGCCCACAGGGGATTCATGAGCAGTTCTTC
CASSPQGIHEQFF
>TRBD2|TRBJ2-3|TRBV27|-
TGTGCCAGCAGTCTACTAGCGGGTCGCACAGATACGCAGTATTTT
CASSLLAGRTDTQYF
>-|TRBJ2-3|TRBV6-6|-
TGTGCCAGCAGCTCGGCGACTAAGACAGATACGCAGTATTTT
CASSSATKTDTQYF
>TRBD2|TRBJ2-7|TRBV6-1|-
TGTGCCAGCAGTGAAGCTTCCCCTAGCGGGAGGACCCAGCAGTACTTC
CASSEASPSGRTQQYF
>-|TRBJ2-7|TRBV28|-
TGTGCCAGCAGTTTACCTCGGGGCCTCTCCTACGAGCAGTACTTC
CASSLPRGLSYEQYF
>-|TRBJ2-5|TRBV18|-
TGTGCCAGCTCACCACTCGTGGACAGTCAAGAGACCCAGTACTTC
CASSPLVDSQETQYF
>TRBD2|TRBJ2-7|TRBV6-1|-
TGTGCCAGCAGTGGGACTAGCGGGATCTCCTACGAGCAGTACTTC
CASSGTSGISYEQYF
>TRBD2|TRBJ2-7|TRBV5-5|once
TGTGCCAGCAGCTTGTCTTTGGGGCTAGCGGGAGGGTCCTACGAGCAGTACTTC
CASSLSLGLAGGSYEQYF
>TRBD1|TRBJ1-2|TRBV19|-
TGTGCCAGCGCTGACAGGGGCTATGGCTACACCTTC
CASADRGYGYTF
>-|TRBJ1-2|TRBV13|few
TGTGCCAGCAGCCCCTGGGGAGCTAACTATGGCTACACCTTC
CASSPWGANYGYTF
>TRBD1|TRBJ2-3|TRBV2|-
TGTGCCAGCAGCCGAAGGGGACAGCGTAGCACAGATACGCAGTATTTT
CASSRRGQRSTDTQYF
>-|TRBJ1-1|TRBV21-1|-
TGTGCCAGCAGCGGGCAGCCGAACACTGAAGCTTTCTTT
CASSGQPNTEAFF
>TRBD1|TRBJ2-3|TRBV28|-
TGTGCCAGCAGTAACCCGGGACAGACAGATACGCAGTATTTT
CASSNPGQTDTQYF
>-|TRBJ2-3|TRBV5-1|-
TGCGCCAGCAGCCTAACTCCGACCACAGATACGCAGTATTTT
CASSLTPTTDTQYF
>-|TRBJ2-3|TRBV7-9|-
TGTGCCAGCAGCTTAGGATCAACTGTCACAGATACGCAGTATTTT
CASSLGSTVTDTQYF
>-|TRBJ2-1|TRBV6-6|-
TGTGCCAGCAGTTACTCTCCTGCCAATGAGCAGTTCTTC
CASSYSPANEQFF
>-|TRBJ1-1|TRBV27|once
TGTGCCAGCAGTTCGGGGGGCCGGAACACTGAAGCTTTCTTT
CASSSGGRNTEAFF
>-|TRBJ1-1|TRBV11-2|-
TGTGCCACCACATCAGCGGTTATCACTGAAGCTTTCTTT
CATTSAVITEAFF
>TRBD1|TRBJ1-1|TRBV25-1|once
TGTGCCAGCAGTCTGACAGGGGTTGGCGTGAACACTGAAGCTTTCTTT
CASSLTGVGVNTEAFF
>-|TRBJ2-7|TRBV7-3|-
TGTGCCAGCAGCTTATCCCACGGTTCCTACGAGCAGTACTTC
CASSLSHGSYEQYF
>-|TRBJ1-5|TRBV15|-
TGTGCCACCAGCAGAGATAGGAGGGGAGGTCAGCCCCAGCATTTT
CATSRDRRGGQPQHF
>-|TRBJ2-5|TRBV7-9|-
TGTGCCAGCAGCTTAGCGTTGGCGGGCCAAGAGACCCAGTACTTC
CASSLALAGQETQYF
>TRBD2|TRBJ2-7|TRBV2|-
TGTGCCAGCAGTTCGGGAGGGCCCTACGAGCAGTACTTC
CASSSGGPYEQYF
>TRBD1|TRBJ2-1|TRBV5-4|-
TGTGCCAGCAGCCAAGGGACAGGGCTTAGCTCCTACAATGAGCAGTTCTTC
CASSQGTGLSSYNEQFF
>-|TRBJ1-3|TRBV28|-
TGTGCCAGCAGTTTATCGGATAGAAACACCATATATTTT
CASSLSDRNTIYF